This is a list of T cell receptor beta chains from one sample in a study of T cell responses to AZD1222 COVID-19 vaccine. Only in-frame clones appear in the TCRdb table, and some are missing; sequencing was by immunoSEQ multiplex PCR. Found here are about 130,000 clones, approximately 85% of them singletons; the top ten hold roughly 5.7%. Sequenced material: peripheral blood, taken 28 days after the second AZD1222 dose. These receptors were taken from an adult who received the AZD1222 COVID-19 vaccine. Both conserved end residues are part of each CDR3. D genes are given only for firm matches. Expanded clones are given a class, and other clones once, few, many or no size at all.

V gene: TRBV18; clone size: -; D gene: TRBD1; J gene: TRBJ2-1; CDR3 protein: CASSQGQGVNEQFF; CDR3 DNA: TGTGCCAGCTCACAGGGACAGGGAGTCAATGAGCAGTTCTTC
V gene: TRBV11-2; clone size: -; D gene: TRBD1; J gene: TRBJ1-4; CDR3 protein: CASSSRTGHATNEKLFF; CDR3 DNA: TGTGCCAGCAGCTCTCGGACAGGCCATGCAACTAATGAAAAACTGTTTTTT
V gene: TRBV5-1; clone size: -; D gene: -; J gene: TRBJ1-2; CDR3 protein: CASSGGPSSYGYTF; CDR3 DNA: TGCGCCAGCAGCGGGGGCCCATCTAGCTATGGCTACACCTTC
V gene: TRBV6-2/TRBV6-3; clone size: -; D gene: -; J gene: TRBJ1-1; CDR3 protein: CASSSYLRLNTEAFF; CDR3 DNA: TGTGCCAGCAGTTCCTACCTAAGGTTGAACACTGAAGCTTTCTTT
V gene: TRBV5-1; clone size: -; D gene: TRBD1; J gene: TRBJ2-5; CDR3 protein: CASSYTIAGTGRETQYF; CDR3 DNA: TGCGCCAGCAGTTACACCATCGCCGGGACAGGGCGAGAGACCCAGTACTTC
V gene: TRBV28; clone size: -; D gene: -; J gene: TRBJ2-7; CDR3 protein: CASSLPGAGLGHEQYF; CDR3 DNA: TGTGCCAGCAGTTTACCGGGGGCGGGGCTGGGCCACGAGCAGTACTTC
V gene: TRBV24-1; clone size: -; D gene: -; J gene: TRBJ2-5; CDR3 protein: CATEKRQSPFGETQYF; CDR3 DNA: TGTGCCACCGAAAAACGGCAGTCCCCTTTTGGGGAGACCCAGTACTTC
V gene: TRBV7-8; clone size: -; D gene: -; J gene: TRBJ1-3; CDR3 protein: CASSLAGTSLEYF; CDR3 DNA: TGTGCCAGCAGCTTAGCGGGAACCTCACTGGAGTATTTT
V gene: TRBV19; clone size: -; D gene: -; J gene: TRBJ1-1; CDR3 protein: CASGWGTREAFF; CDR3 DNA: TGTGCCAGTGGGTGGGGGACCCGCGAAGCTTTCTTT
V gene: TRBV10-3; clone size: -; D gene: -; J gene: TRBJ1-2; CDR3 protein: CAIKSLNYNYGYTF; CDR3 DNA: TGTGCCATCAAATCATTGAATTATAACTATGGCTACACCTTC
V gene: TRBV6-5; clone size: -; D gene: -; J gene: TRBJ2-1; CDR3 protein: CASSTGAGQEQFF; CDR3 DNA: TGTGCCAGCAGTACCGGAGCGGGTCAGGAGCAGTTCTTC
V gene: TRBV5-1; clone size: -; D gene: TRBD2; J gene: TRBJ2-7; CDR3 protein: CASSSDGLAGEEQYF; CDR3 DNA: TGCGCCAGCAGCTCGGATGGGCTAGCGGGAGAAGAGCAGTACTTC
V gene: TRBV13; clone size: -; D gene: -; J gene: TRBJ2-7; CDR3 protein: CASSTQGISYEQYF; CDR3 DNA: TGTGCCAGCAGCACGCAGGGGATCTCCTACGAGCAGTACTTC
V gene: TRBV6-5; clone size: -; D gene: -; J gene: TRBJ2-1; CDR3 protein: CASSSDPAYNEQFF; CDR3 DNA: TGTGCCAGCAGCTCGGACCCCGCCTACAATGAGCAGTTCTTC
V gene: TRBV27; clone size: -; D gene: -; J gene: TRBJ1-6; CDR3 protein: CASSLSWGRGSPLHF; CDR3 DNA: TGTGCCAGCAGTTTATCGTGGGGCCGAGGTTCACCCCTCCACTTT
V gene: TRBV28; clone size: -; D gene: -; J gene: TRBJ1-2; CDR3 protein: CASSFGGYGYTF; CDR3 DNA: TGTGCCAGCAGTTTCGGAGGCTATGGCTACACCTTC
V gene: TRBV7-9; clone size: once; D gene: -; J gene: TRBJ1-2; CDR3 protein: CASSLVGGSGYTF; CDR3 DNA: TGTGCCAGCAGCTTAGTGGGGGGCTCTGGCTACACCTTC
V gene: TRBV19; clone size: -; D gene: -; J gene: TRBJ1-1; CDR3 protein: CASSIWGGNTEAFF; CDR3 DNA: TGTGCCAGTAGTATATGGGGAGGCAACACTGAAGCTTTCTTT
V gene: TRBV28; clone size: -; D gene: TRBD1; J gene: TRBJ2-7; CDR3 protein: CASSSTFGTGYYEQYF; CDR3 DNA: TGTGCCAGCAGTTCCACGTTTGGGACAGGGTACTACGAGCAGTACTTC
V gene: TRBV18; clone size: -; D gene: -; J gene: TRBJ2-1; CDR3 protein: CASSPHKTTNEQFF; CDR3 DNA: TGTGCCAGCTCACCGCATAAGACAACAAATGAGCAGTTCTTC
V gene: TRBV27; clone size: -; D gene: TRBD2; J gene: TRBJ2-7; CDR3 protein: CASTPLGLAGGRLEQYF; CDR3 DNA: TGTGCCAGCACTCCCTTGGGACTAGCGGGAGGTCGGCTCGAGCAGTACTTC
V gene: TRBV2; clone size: -; D gene: -; J gene: TRBJ2-7; CDR3 protein: CASRGDGLYEQYF; CDR3 DNA: TGTGCCAGCAGGGGGGACGGATTATACGAGCAGTACTTC
V gene: TRBV27; clone size: -; D gene: -; J gene: TRBJ1-3; CDR3 protein: CASSPAGFISGNTIYF; CDR3 DNA: TGTGCCAGCAGTCCTGCAGGATTTATCTCTGGAAACACCATATATTTT
V gene: TRBV9; clone size: -; D gene: -; J gene: TRBJ1-6; CDR3 protein: CASSADRTSYNSPLHF; CDR3 DNA: TGTGCCAGCAGCGCCGACCGCACCTCCTATAATTCACCCCTCCACTTT
V gene: TRBV18; clone size: -; D gene: -; J gene: TRBJ2-1; CDR3 protein: CASSQETNYNEQFF; CDR3 DNA: TGTGCCAGCTCACAAGAGACTAACTACAATGAGCAGTTCTTC
V gene: TRBV28; clone size: -; D gene: TRBD2; J gene: TRBJ2-3; CDR3 protein: CASIHLTGTSGTDTQYF; CDR3 DNA: TGTGCCAGTATACACCTTACCGGGACTAGCGGCACAGATACGCAGTATTTT
V gene: TRBV7-2; clone size: -; D gene: -; J gene: TRBJ2-7; CDR3 protein: CASSLVGGSYEQYF; CDR3 DNA: TGTGCCAGCAGCTTAGTAGGGGGCTCCTACGAGCAGTACTTC
V gene: TRBV19; clone size: once; D gene: TRBD1; J gene: TRBJ1-3; CDR3 protein: CASVAGQGTLSGNTIYF; CDR3 DNA: TGTGCCAGTGTCGCTGGACAGGGAACTCTCTCTGGAAACACCATATATTTT
V gene: TRBV30; clone size: -; D gene: -; J gene: TRBJ1-6; CDR3 protein: CAWSVRGGPSPLHF; CDR3 DNA: TGTGCCTGGAGTGTACGGGGGGGGCCTTCACCCCTCCACTTT
V gene: TRBV28; clone size: -; D gene: -; J gene: TRBJ2-7; CDR3 protein: CASSTPKSSYEQYF; CDR3 DNA: TGTGCCAGCAGCACCCCTAAGAGCTCCTACGAGCAGTACTTC
V gene: TRBV5-1; clone size: -; D gene: -; J gene: TRBJ2-3; CDR3 protein: CASSLESQSTDTQYF; CDR3 DNA: TGCGCCAGCAGCTTGGAATCGCAAAGCACAGATACGCAGTATTTT
V gene: TRBV5-1; clone size: -; D gene: -; J gene: TRBJ1-6; CDR3 protein: CASSELTGSLNSPLHF; CDR3 DNA: TGCGCCAGCAGCGAACTGACAGGTTCCCTTAATTCACCCCTCCACTTT
V gene: TRBV7-7; clone size: -; D gene: -; J gene: TRBJ2-2; CDR3 protein: CASSSGPGGELFF; CDR3 DNA: TGTGCTAGCAGCTCGGGCCCCGGCGGGGAGCTGTTTTTT
V gene: TRBV2; clone size: once; D gene: TRBD1; J gene: TRBJ1-1; CDR3 protein: CASEVQQGGTEAFF; CDR3 DNA: TGTGCCAGCGAGGTACAACAGGGGGGCACTGAAGCTTTCTTT
V gene: TRBV4-3; clone size: -; D gene: -; J gene: TRBJ1-2; CDR3 protein: CASSQVGGSFYGYTF; CDR3 DNA: TGCGCCAGCAGCCAAGTCGGCGGGTCCTTCTATGGCTACACCTTC
V gene: TRBV11-3; clone size: -; D gene: -; J gene: TRBJ1-4; CDR3 protein: CASSLARSNEKLFF; CDR3 DNA: TGTGCCAGCAGCTTGGCCAGAAGTAATGAAAAACTGTTTTTT
V gene: TRBV9; clone size: -; D gene: -; J gene: TRBJ2-7; CDR3 protein: CASSGGGGGHSYEQYF; CDR3 DNA: TGTGCCAGCAGCGGAGGGGGAGGCGGGCACTCCTACGAGCAGTACTTC
V gene: TRBV20-1; clone size: -; D gene: -; J gene: TRBJ2-1; CDR3 protein: CSASKASTTSYNEQFF; CDR3 DNA: TGCAGTGCTAGTAAAGCCTCGACTACTTCCTACAATGAGCAGTTCTTC
V gene: TRBV9; clone size: -; D gene: -; J gene: TRBJ1-1; CDR3 protein: CASSVVAGNTEAFF; CDR3 DNA: TGTGCCAGCAGCGTAGTCGCGGGGAACACTGAAGCTTTCTTT
V gene: TRBV28; clone size: once; D gene: TRBD1; J gene: TRBJ1-4; CDR3 protein: CATKTGGVEKLFF; CDR3 DNA: TGTGCCACCAAGACAGGGGGCGTCGAAAAACTGTTTTTT
V gene: TRBV6-5; clone size: -; D gene: -; J gene: TRBJ1-5; CDR3 protein: CASSQQGFDQPQHF; CDR3 DNA: TGTGCCAGCAGTCAACAGGGTTTTGATCAGCCCCAGCATTTT
V gene: TRBV4-1; clone size: once; D gene: -; J gene: TRBJ2-7; CDR3 protein: CASSQARPVEALSYEQYF; CDR3 DNA: TGCGCCAGCAGCCAAGCTCGTCCGGTTGAGGCGCTCTCCTACGAGCAGTACTTC
V gene: TRBV6-5; clone size: -; D gene: -; J gene: TRBJ1-1; CDR3 protein: CASSNLGNPLTEAFF; CDR3 DNA: TGTGCCAGCAGTAATTTAGGGAACCCCCTCACTGAAGCTTTCTTT
V gene: TRBV6-5; clone size: few; D gene: -; J gene: TRBJ1-6; CDR3 protein: CASRRDETYNSPLHF; CDR3 DNA: TGTGCCAGCCGGCGGGACGAAACTTATAATTCACCCCTCCACTTT
V gene: TRBV4-1; clone size: -; D gene: -; J gene: TRBJ1-2; CDR3 protein: CASSQDARGGGYTF; CDR3 DNA: TGCGCCAGCAGCCAAGATGCCAGGGGAGGCGGCTACACCTTC
V gene: TRBV27; clone size: -; D gene: TRBD2; J gene: TRBJ2-7; CDR3 protein: CASSHLAGLNEQYF; CDR3 DNA: TGTGCCAGCAGTCACCTAGCGGGATTGAACGAGCAGTACTTC
V gene: TRBV5-1; clone size: -; D gene: -; J gene: TRBJ1-1; CDR3 protein: CASSLVASSEAFF; CDR3 DNA: TGCGCCAGCAGCTTGGTTGCCAGTTCTGAAGCTTTCTTT
V gene: TRBV18; clone size: -; D gene: -; J gene: TRBJ1-1; CDR3 protein: CASSPPNEIMNTEAFF; CDR3 DNA: TGTGCCAGCTCACCACCTAACGAAATCATGAACACTGAAGCTTTCTTT
V gene: TRBV15; clone size: -; D gene: TRBD1; J gene: TRBJ1-5; CDR3 protein: CATSTKDRGNQPQHF; CDR3 DNA: TGTGCCACCAGCACCAAAGACAGGGGCAATCAGCCCCAGCATTTT
V gene: TRBV13; clone size: once; D gene: TRBD2; J gene: TRBJ2-7; CDR3 protein: CASSLAQRGPYEQYF; CDR3 DNA: TGTGCCAGCAGCTTAGCCCAGCGGGGTCCCTACGAGCAGTACTTC
V gene: TRBV5-1; clone size: -; D gene: -; J gene: TRBJ2-7; CDR3 protein: CASSLDHYEQYF; CDR3 DNA: TGCGCCAGCAGCTTGGACCACTACGAGCAGTACTTC
V gene: TRBV7-2; clone size: -; D gene: -; J gene: TRBJ1-1; CDR3 protein: CASSPFPGNTEAFF; CDR3 DNA: TGTGCCAGCAGCCCCTTCCCAGGGAACACTGAAGCTTTCTTT
V gene: TRBV11-2; clone size: -; D gene: TRBD1; J gene: TRBJ2-7; CDR3 protein: CASSPTGTGGEQYF; CDR3 DNA: TGTGCCAGCAGCCCGACCGGGACAGGGGGCGAGCAGTACTTC
V gene: TRBV5-1; clone size: -; D gene: TRBD1; J gene: TRBJ2-1; CDR3 protein: CASSLSQGVGNEQFF; CDR3 DNA: TGCGCCAGCAGCTTGAGCCAGGGGGTCGGCAATGAGCAGTTCTTC
V gene: TRBV30; clone size: -; D gene: -; J gene: TRBJ1-3; CDR3 protein: CAWTPTRSSGNTIYF; CDR3 DNA: TGTGCCTGGACCCCCACGAGGAGCTCTGGAAACACCATATATTTT
V gene: TRBV28; clone size: -; D gene: TRBD1; J gene: TRBJ1-2; CDR3 protein: CASSLAGQYSYGYTF; CDR3 DNA: TGTGCCAGCAGTTTAGCGGGACAGTACTCCTATGGCTACACCTTC
V gene: TRBV6-5; clone size: -; D gene: TRBD2; J gene: TRBJ2-7; CDR3 protein: CASSLGEGEQYF; CDR3 DNA: TGTGCCAGCTCCTTGGGGGAGGGCGAGCAGTACTTC